What follows are 3 T cell receptor beta chains derived from one specimen sequenced in a study of monozygotic twins with inflammatory bowel disease. TCRdb re-called the 5' RACE reads and shows each CDR3 protein once, DNA omitted. This table holds about 160,000 distinct CDR3 sequences. What was sequenced was blood. The receptors originated from a human donor with ulcerative colitis or Crohn's disease, or a healthy co-twin of an affected twin (not recorded which).

The chain combines TRBV25-1 with TRBJ2-3. Germline assignment: CDR1 MGHDK and CDR2 SYGVNS. The CDR3 is 14 residues long. The CDR3 region is CASSAVLTTDTQYF.

This chain uses TRBV20-1 with TRBJ2-1; the D call from TCRdb, TRBD2, cannot be confirmed without DNA. The CDR3 loop spans 14 amino acids. CDR1 and CDR2 (germline): DFQATT, SNEGSKA (reference sequence). CDR3 in amino acids: CSARSGGLDNEQFF.

The chain has TRBV14 and TRBJ2-1; the TCRdb D gene call, TRBD1, has no DNA to confirm it. The V gene's germline CDR1 is SGHDN and CDR2 FVKESK. CDR3 length: 17 residues. CDR3 sequence: CASSQIQPAGRPNEQFF.